This T cell receptor beta chain was captured in a study of T cell responses to AZD1222 COVID-19 vaccine. General study findings and limits: In a largely white British group with more females than males, clonal diversity was possibly underestimated. Researchers report vaccine-associated CD4 TCRs spanning spike, with dominance at 160-218 and 743-854.

The assay was immunoSEQ multiplex PCR, and TCRdb's table has in-frame clones only and misses some. The table shows roughly 180,000 clones, with approximately 92% occurring only once. Concerning this clone: The target antigen is unknown.

V lost 5 bases and J lost 6; bases outside the gene matches: 11. This CDR3 contains 17 residues. CDR1 and CDR2 from the germline V gene are MGHRA and YSYEKL. This receptor was identified in an adult in good health. This sample comprised peripheral blood, obtained on day 0 of AZD1222 vaccination. The chain uses TRBV4-1 and TRBJ2-1, with TRBD1 matching 12 bases. The CDR3 DNA reads as TGCGCCAGCAGCTCGTATAAAGGGACAGGGGGCCCCAATGAGCAGTTCTTC. Amino acids: CASSSYKGTGGPNEQFF.